This T cell receptor (beta chain) was found in a study of STAT5B mutations in CD4+ large granular lymphocyte leukemia. Germline-derived CDR1 and CDR2 are SEHNR and FQNEAQ (reference sequence). The CDR3 has 13 residues. With 1 base removed from V and 7 bases from J, the gap between germline ends came to 10 bases. Method: immunoSEQ multiplex PCR; TCRdb's copy keeps in-frame clones and lacks some. The sample has 30,000 or so clones; around three quarters are singletons. The source of this sequence is a human donor in good health. V usage is TRBV7-9 and J usage is TRBJ1-2, with D possibly matching TRBD1 (6 bases). The sequenced material came from CD4+ T cells from blood buffy coats. The CDR3 loop is CASSLGGQRGYTF. Here the CDR3 DNA reads TGTGCCAGCAGCTTAGGTGGACAGCGTGGCTACACCTTC.